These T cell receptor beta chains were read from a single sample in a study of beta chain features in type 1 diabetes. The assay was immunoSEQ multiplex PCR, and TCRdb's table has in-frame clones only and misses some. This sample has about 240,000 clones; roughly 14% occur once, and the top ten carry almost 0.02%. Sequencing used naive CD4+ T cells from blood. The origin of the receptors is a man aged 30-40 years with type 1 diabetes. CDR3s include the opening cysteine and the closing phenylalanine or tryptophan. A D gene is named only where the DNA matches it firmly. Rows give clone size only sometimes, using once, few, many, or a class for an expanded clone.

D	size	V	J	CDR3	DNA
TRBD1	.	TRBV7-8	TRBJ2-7	CASRTGFHEQYF	TGTGCCAGCAGGACAGGGTTCCACGAGCAGTACTTC
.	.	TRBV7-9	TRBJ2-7	CASSLGPSYEQYF	TGTGCCAGCAGCTTAGGTCCTTCCTACGAGCAGTACTTC
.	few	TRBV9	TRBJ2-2	CASSVEVTTNTGELFF	TGTGCCAGCAGCGTAGAAGTGACTACGAACACCGGGGAGCTGTTTTTT
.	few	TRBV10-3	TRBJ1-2	CAISTQDNYGYTF	TGTGCCATCAGTACCCAGGATAACTATGGCTACACCTTC
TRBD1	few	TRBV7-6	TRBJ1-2	CASSFGQGFGYTF	TGTGCCAGCAGCTTCGGACAGGGCTTTGGCTACACCTTC
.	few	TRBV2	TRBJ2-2	CASTENGSGELFF	TGTGCCAGCACCGAGAACGGGTCCGGGGAGCTGTTTTTT
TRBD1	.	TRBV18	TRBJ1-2	CASSPRQGDGYTF	TGTGCCAGCTCACCCAGACAGGGTGATGGCTACACCTTC
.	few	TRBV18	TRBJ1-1	CASSPDSLTEAFF	TGTGCCAGCTCACCCGACAGTCTCACTGAAGCTTTCTTT
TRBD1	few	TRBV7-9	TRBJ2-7	CASSLQGESAYEQYF	TGTGCCAGCAGCTTACAGGGGGAGTCTGCCTACGAGCAGTACTTC
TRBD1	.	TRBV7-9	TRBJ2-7	CASSPGQGYSYEQYF	TGTGCCAGCAGCCCGGGACAGGGTTACTCCTACGAGCAGTACTTC
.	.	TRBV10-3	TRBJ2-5	CAISPGQDQETQYF	TGTGCCATCAGTCCGGGACAAGACCAAGAGACCCAGTACTTC
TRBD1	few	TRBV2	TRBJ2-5	CASTWDRLKETQYF	TGTGCCAGCACCTGGGACAGGCTAAAAGAGACCCAGTACTTC
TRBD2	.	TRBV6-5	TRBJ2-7	CATLTSGRVYEQYF	TGTGCCACCCTAACTAGCGGGAGAGTTTACGAGCAGTACTTC
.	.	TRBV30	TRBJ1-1	CAWSNRADTEAFF	TGTGCCTGGAGTAACAGGGCGGACACTGAAGCTTTCTTT
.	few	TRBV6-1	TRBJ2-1	CASNEWQVSSKFF	TGTGCCAGCAACGAATGGCAGGTCTCCTCGAAGTTCTTC
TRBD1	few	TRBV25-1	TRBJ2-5	CASSEGTGWLETQYF	TGTGCCAGCAGTGAGGGGACAGGGTGGTTGGAGACCCAGTACTTC
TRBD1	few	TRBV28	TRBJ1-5	CASSAQGQGLRQPQHF	TGTGCCAGCAGCGCCCAGGGACAGGGTCTACGACAGCCCCAGCATTTT
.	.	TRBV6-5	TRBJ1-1	CASRRKVSGEGAFF	TGTGCCAGCAGACGGAAGGTCTCAGGGGAGGGAGCTTTCTTT
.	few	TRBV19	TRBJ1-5	CASSITGDQPQHF	TGTGCCAGTAGTATCACGGGAGATCAGCCCCAGCATTTT
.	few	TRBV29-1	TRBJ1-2	CSVEETGFFHGYTF	TGCAGCGTTGAAGAGACGGGTTTTTTCCATGGCTACACCTTC
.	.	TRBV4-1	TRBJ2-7	CASSLEADGSYEQYF	TGCGCCAGCAGTTTAGAGGCAGACGGTTCCTACGAGCAGTACTTC
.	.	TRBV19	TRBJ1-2	CASSIIGGLIGYTF	TGTGCCAGTAGTATTATCGGGGGACTCATTGGCTACACCTTC
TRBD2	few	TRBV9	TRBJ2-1	CASSVDVSGDYNEQFF	TGTGCCAGCAGCGTAGATGTTAGCGGGGACTACAATGAGCAGTTCTTC
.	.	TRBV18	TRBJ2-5	CASSPLGDQETQYF	TGTGCCAGCTCACCATTAGGGGACCAAGAGACCCAGTACTTC
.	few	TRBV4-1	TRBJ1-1	CASSEQVRTYTSTEAFF	TGCGCCAGCAGCGAACAAGTCCGGACTTACACGAGCACTGAAGCTTTCTTT
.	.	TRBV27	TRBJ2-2	CASSDYEPGELFF	TGTGCCAGCAGTGACTACGAGCCCGGGGAGCTGTTTTTT
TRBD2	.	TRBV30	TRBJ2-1	CAWSVGGSSNEQFF	TGTGCCTGGAGTGTTGGCGGGAGTTCCAATGAGCAGTTCTTC
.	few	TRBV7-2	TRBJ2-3	CASSPQDTQYF	TGTGCCAGCAGCCCCCAGGATACGCAGTATTTT
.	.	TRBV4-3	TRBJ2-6	CASSSSLQGSGANVLTF	TGCGCCAGCAGCTCCTCCCTACAGGGTTCTGGGGCCAACGTCCTGACTTTC
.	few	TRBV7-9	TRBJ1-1	CASSLGAATEAFF	TGTGCCAGCAGCTTAGGGGCAGCCACTGAAGCTTTCTTT
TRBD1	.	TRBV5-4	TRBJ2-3	CASSFHRGADTQYF	TGTGCCAGCAGCTTTCACAGGGGAGCAGATACGCAGTATTTT
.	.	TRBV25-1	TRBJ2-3	CASSEWGQGQKDTQYF	TGTGCCAGCAGTGAATGGGGGCAGGGGCAGAAAGATACGCAGTATTTT
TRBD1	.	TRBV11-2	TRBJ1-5	CASSIQGAGQPQHF	TGTGCCAGCAGCATACAGGGGGCGGGTCAGCCCCAGCATTTT
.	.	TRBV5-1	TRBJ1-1	CASSAGGNTEAFF	TGCGCCAGCAGCGCGGGGGGGAACACTGAAGCTTTCTTT
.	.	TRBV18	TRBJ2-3	CASSRQESTDTQYF	TGTGCCAGCTCACGACAGGAGAGCACAGATACGCAGTATTTT
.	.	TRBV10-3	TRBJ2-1	CAISEGDFGQINEQFF	TGTGCCATCAGTGAGGGGGACTTTGGACAAATAAATGAGCAGTTCTTC
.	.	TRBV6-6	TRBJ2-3	CASSYRPQARTDTQYF	TGTGCCAGCAGTTACCGCCCGCAGGCGAGAACAGATACGCAGTATTTT
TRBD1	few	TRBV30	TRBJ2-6	CAWRDYRDRDSGANVLTF	TGTGCCTGGAGAGATTACCGGGACAGGGACTCTGGGGCCAACGTCCTGACTTTC
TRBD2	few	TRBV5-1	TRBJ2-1	CASSYGLADNEQFF	TGCGCCAGCAGCTACGGACTAGCCGACAATGAGCAGTTCTTC
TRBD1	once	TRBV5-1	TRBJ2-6	CASSARTGDFSGANVLTF	TGCGCCAGCAGCGCTAGGACAGGGGACTTCTCTGGGGCCAACGTCCTGACTTTC
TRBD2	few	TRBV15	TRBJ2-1	CATRRDYNDEQFF	TGTGCCACCAGGCGGGACTACAACGATGAGCAGTTCTTC
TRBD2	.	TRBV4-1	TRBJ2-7	CASSQSGNSYEQYF	TGCGCCAGCAGCCAGAGCGGGAACTCCTACGAGCAGTACTTC
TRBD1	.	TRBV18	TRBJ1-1	CASSLGQARDTEAFF	TGTGCCAGCTCACTCGGACAGGCCCGAGACACTGAAGCTTTCTTT
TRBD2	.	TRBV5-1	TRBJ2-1	CASSFAGGSYNEQFF	TGCGCCAGCAGCTTTGCGGGAGGGTCCTACAATGAGCAGTTCTTC
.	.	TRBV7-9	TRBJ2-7	CASSSEYEQYF	TGTGCCAGCAGCTCCGAGTACGAGCAGTACTTC
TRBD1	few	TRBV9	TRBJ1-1	CASSPDRVRTEAFF	TGTGCCAGCAGCCCGGACAGGGTCAGAACTGAAGCTTTCTTT
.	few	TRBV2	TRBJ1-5	CASSEDIYQPQHF	TGTGCCAGCAGTGAAGACATCTATCAGCCCCAGCATTTT
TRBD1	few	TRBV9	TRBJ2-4	CASSVGGQSLAKNIQYF	TGTGCCAGCAGCGTAGGGGGACAGTCACTAGCCAAAAACATTCAGTACTTC
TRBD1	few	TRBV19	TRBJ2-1	CASRDGQDLYNEQFF	TGTGCCAGTAGGGACGGACAGGACCTCTACAATGAGCAGTTCTTC